A selection of T cell receptor beta chains follows, all from one sample in a study of chemoradiotherapy in HPV16-positive cancers. Assay: immunoSEQ multiplex PCR; the TCRdb copy retains only in-frame clones and omits some. Of about 17,000 clones in the sample, 90% to 95% are singletons; the top ten hold roughly 15%. Sample: blood, taken from a patient who underwent chemoradiotherapy. Receptors originate from a human donor with HPV-associated anogenital cancer. Both conserved end residues are part of each CDR3. Fields, in order: D gene, clone size, J gene, CDR3 length, V gene, CDR3 DNA, CDR3 protein. The D gene is left open where the match is weak. Rows may omit the clone size; those that give it use once, few, many or a size class.

. . TRBJ1-5 16 TRBV7-2 TGTGCCAGCAGCTCATGGAGCAGTAAAGGAGATCAGCCCCAGCATTTT CASSSWSSKGDQPQHF
TRBD2 . TRBJ2-3 15 TRBV9 TGTGCCAGCAGCGTCACCGGGACTACCCGGGATACGCAGTATTTT CASSVTGTTRDTQYF
. . TRBJ2-2 15 TRBV9 TGTGCCAGCAGCGGATTTTCTAGTCGCACCGGGGAGCTGTTTTTT CASSGFSSRTGELFF
. . TRBJ1-2 12 TRBV30 TGTGCCTGGAGTCCCGTAGTGTGGAGGGTCCTCTTC CAWSPVVWRVLF
. . TRBJ1-4 18 TRBV7-9 TGTGCCAGCAGTCTTAGACTATCGACGGTGCAAACTAATGAAAAACTGTTTTTT CASSLRLSTVQTNEKLFF
. . TRBJ2-7 11 TRBV30 TGTGCCTGGAGTGTTAACTACGAGCAGTACTTC CAWSVNYEQYF
. . TRBJ2-2 16 TRBV7-6 TGTGCCAGCAGCCTCACTGAGAGGGGGGGTACCGGGGAGCTGTTTTTT CASSLTERGGTGELFF
. once TRBJ1-2 13 TRBV11-3 TGTGCCAGCAGCTTAGACAGTACCGGAGACTACACCTTC CASSLDSTGDYTF
. . TRBJ2-5 12 TRBV10-3 TGTGCCATCAGTGAATGGGAAGAGACCCAGTACTTC CAISEWEETQYF
TRBD1 . TRBJ2-5 15 TRBV2 TGTGCCAGCAGCCTCCGGGACAGGGTTTGGGAGACCCAGTACTTC CASSLRDRVWETQYF
. . TRBJ2-5 18 TRBV7-2 TGTGCCAGCAGCACAACCGGTTTCTCCGGGGGGCCCCAAGAGACCCAGTACTTC CASSTTGFSGGPQETQYF
. . TRBJ2-3 15 TRBV5-1 TGCGCCAGCAGCTTGGCGACTACTGCCACAGATACGCAGTATTTT CASSLATTATDTQYF
. . TRBJ1-1 13 TRBV6-5 TGTGCCAGCAGTTACTCCAGGGCCACCGAAGCTTTCTTT CASSYSRATEAFF
. . TRBJ2-2 11 TRBV21-1 TGTTGGTCAGGGGGCTTCGGGGAGCTGTTTTTT CWSGGFGELFF
. . TRBJ2-7 14 TRBV30 TGTGCCTGGGCCGCCAGCGGGTGGGGCTACGAGCAGTACTTC CAWAASGWGYEQYF
TRBD1 . TRBJ2-5 16 TRBV4-1 TGCGCCAGCAGCCAAGAGCCGGGACAGACCCAAGAGACCCAGTACTTC CASSQEPGQTQETQYF
. few TRBJ1-3 16 TRBV12-2 TGTGCAAGTCGCTTAGCGACAGGGAAATCTGGAAACACCATATATTTT CASRLATGKSGNTIYF
TRBD1 few TRBJ1-2 14 TRBV30 TGTGCCTGGAGTGTTCGGGAGACAGGGGCTGGCTACACCTTC CAWSVRETGAGYTF
. . TRBJ2-5 14 TRBV25-1 TGTGCCAGCAGTGAGTGGAGCTCCCAAGAGACCCAGTACTTC CASSEWSSQETQYF
. . TRBJ1-6 14 TRBV5-8 TGTGCCAGCAGTCTCTCCCCCTATAATTCACCCCTCCACTTT CASSLSPYNSPLHF
. . TRBJ1-1 16 TRBV9 TGTGCCAGCAGCGCACATGTTTTAGCTATGAACACTGAAGCTTTCTTT CASSAHVLAMNTEAFF
. few TRBJ1-2 13 TRBV6-4 TGTGCCAGCAGTGACGTCGGGTTCGGAGGCTACACCTTC CASSDVGFGGYTF
. . TRBJ2-4 17 TRBV18 TGTGCCAGCTCACCACCGCAGGCCCTCCAAGCCAAAAACATTCAGTACTTC CASSPPQALQAKNIQYF
. once TRBJ1-2 14 TRBV5-1 TGCGCCAGCAGCTTGGGCGGAACTAACTATGGCTACACCTTC CASSLGGTNYGYTF
. . TRBJ1-2 13 TRBV19 TGTGCCAGTAGTCTCCGGTCGCGGGTAGGCTACACCTTC CASSLRSRVGYTF
. . TRBJ1-2 13 TRBV4-3 TGCGCCAGCAGCCAAGACGGGAACTATGGCTACACCTTC CASSQDGNYGYTF
TRBD1 once TRBJ1-5 16 TRBV6-5 TGTGCCAGCAGTTTGTCAGGGACAGGGGTAGGTCAGCCCCAGCATTTT CASSLSGTGVGQPQHF